This T cell receptor beta chain was captured by sequencing in a study of response to subunit inactivated influenza vaccine (dated by TCRdb to the late 2010s). Notes on the research overall: The study used deep quantitative T cell receptor repertoire profiling to track responses to a trivalent subunit inactivated influenza vaccine. The paper as a whole reports these results and caveats: The authors proposed that each seasonal influenza vaccination may bring in only a limited number of new T cells.

The library was produced with RT-PCR. The instrument was an Illumina HiSeq 2500. The public reads were reprocessed in TCRdb via fastp at Q25 and MiXCR, keeping in-frame beta chains. Each record represents a unique CDR3 protein, reported with the most common genes and DNA among its rows. Across this sample there are 630,000 or so distinct CDR3 sequences, with around 16% seen only once. Of the sample, around a tenth falls within the top ten clones. Only a few counts were recorded for this clonotype. Its antigen remains undetermined. The record has no base qualities; no much larger clone is one base away. Here V drops 3 bases and J drops 9 bases, and the junction holds 5 bases not matched to any gene. Counted from cysteine to phenylalanine, this CDR3 has 12 amino acids. This entry keeps only the CDR3 DNA: 36 bases, framed from base 1.

The clonotype comes from a man aged 45-65 years who received an inactivated influenza vaccine. Donor details come from another sample of the same person, matched by shared clones. Sequenced here: PBMCs from blood, sampled approximately 12 days after vaccination. This receptor chain uses TRBV12-3 or TRBV12-4 and TRBJ2-7; 7 central nucleotides agree with TRBD1. At the DNA level, the sequence is TGTGCCAGCAGTTTCGACAGGGAACGGCAGTACTTC. This codes for CASSFDRERQYF.